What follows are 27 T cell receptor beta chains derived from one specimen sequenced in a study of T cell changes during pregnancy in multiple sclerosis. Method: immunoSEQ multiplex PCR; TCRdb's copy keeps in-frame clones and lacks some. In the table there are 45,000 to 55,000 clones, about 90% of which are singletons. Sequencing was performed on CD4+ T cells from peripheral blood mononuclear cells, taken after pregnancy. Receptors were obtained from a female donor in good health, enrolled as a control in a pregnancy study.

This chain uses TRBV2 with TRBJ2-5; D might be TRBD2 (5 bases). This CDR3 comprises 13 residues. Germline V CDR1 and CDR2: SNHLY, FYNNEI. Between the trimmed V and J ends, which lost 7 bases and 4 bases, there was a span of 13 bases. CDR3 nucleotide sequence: TGTGCCAGCACCAAGCTTGAGGGAGAGACCCAGTACTTC. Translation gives CASTKLEGETQYF. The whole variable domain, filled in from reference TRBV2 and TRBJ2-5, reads EPEVTQTPSHQVTQMGQEVILRCVPISNHLYFYWYRQILGQKVEFLVSFYNNEISEKSEIFDDQFSVERPDGSNFTLKIRSTKLEDSAMYFCASTKLEGETQYFGPGTRLLVL.

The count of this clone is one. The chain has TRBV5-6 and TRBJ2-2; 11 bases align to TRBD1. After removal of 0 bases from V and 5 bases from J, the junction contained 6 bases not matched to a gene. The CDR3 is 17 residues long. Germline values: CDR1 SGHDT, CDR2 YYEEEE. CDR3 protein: CASSLGPDRGLTGELFF. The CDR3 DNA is TGTGCCAGCAGCTTGGGGCCGGACAGGGGGCTTACCGGGGAGCTGTTTTTT.

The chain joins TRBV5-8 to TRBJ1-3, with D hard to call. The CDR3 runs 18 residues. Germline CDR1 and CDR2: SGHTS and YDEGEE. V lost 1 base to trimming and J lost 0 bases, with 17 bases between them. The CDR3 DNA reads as TGTGCCAGCAGCTTGAGATGGATAGCCACCTACTCTGGAAACACCATATATTTT. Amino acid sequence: CASSLRWIATYSGNTIYF.

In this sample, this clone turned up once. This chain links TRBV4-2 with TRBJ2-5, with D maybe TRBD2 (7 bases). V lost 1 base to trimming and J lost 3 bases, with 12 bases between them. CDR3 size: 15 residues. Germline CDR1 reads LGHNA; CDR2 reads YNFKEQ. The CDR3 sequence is CASSQAGGAKETQYF. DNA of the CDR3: TGTGCCAGCAGCCAAGCTGGGGGGGCAAAAGAGACCCAGTACTTC.

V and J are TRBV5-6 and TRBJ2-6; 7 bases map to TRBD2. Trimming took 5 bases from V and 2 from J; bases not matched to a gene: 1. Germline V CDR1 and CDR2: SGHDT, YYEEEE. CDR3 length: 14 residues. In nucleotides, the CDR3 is TGTGCCAGCAGGGGGACTACTGGGGCCAACGTCCTGACTTTC. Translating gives CASRGTTGANVLTF.

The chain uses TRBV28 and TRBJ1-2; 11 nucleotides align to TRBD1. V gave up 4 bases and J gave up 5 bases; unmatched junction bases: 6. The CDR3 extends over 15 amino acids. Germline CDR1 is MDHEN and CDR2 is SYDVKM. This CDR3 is CASSSSGTGGYGYTF. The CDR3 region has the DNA TGTGCCAGCAGTTCCTCCGGGACAGGGGGATATGGCTACACCTTC.

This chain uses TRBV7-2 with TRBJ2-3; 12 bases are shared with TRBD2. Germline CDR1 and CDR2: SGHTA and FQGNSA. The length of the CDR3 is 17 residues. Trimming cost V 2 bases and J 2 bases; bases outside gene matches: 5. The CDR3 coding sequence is TGTGCCAGCAGCTTAACTAGCGGGGGGTCCCTCACAGATACGCAGTATTTT. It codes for CASSLTSGGSLTDTQYF.

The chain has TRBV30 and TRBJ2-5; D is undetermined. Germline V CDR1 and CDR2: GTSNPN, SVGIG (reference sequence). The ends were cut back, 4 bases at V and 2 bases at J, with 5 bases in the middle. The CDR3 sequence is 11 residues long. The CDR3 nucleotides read TGTGCCTGGACGGAGCAAGAGACCCAGTACTTC. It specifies CAWTEQETQYF.

As DNA, the CDR3 is TGTGCCAGCAGTCACAATACAGATACGCAGTATTTT. Protein: CASSHNTDTQYF. V gene TRBV6-6 combines with J gene TRBJ2-3; D not certain. V shed 5 bases and J shed 3 bases, with 6 bases lying between them. The germline V gene encodes CDR1 MNHNY and CDR2 SVGAGI (reference sequence). This CDR3 region has 12 residues.

In nucleotides, the CDR3 is TGTGCCAGCTCACCAAGTGTGCCAGATAGCAATCAGCCCCAGCATTTT. Translated, it gives CASSPSVPDSNQPQHF. V and J are TRBV18 and TRBJ1-5; no reliable D call. Germline CDR1 KGHSH, CDR2 LQKENI. Trimming removed 2 bases at V and 0 bases at J, with 11 bases between. The CDR3 has 16 residues.

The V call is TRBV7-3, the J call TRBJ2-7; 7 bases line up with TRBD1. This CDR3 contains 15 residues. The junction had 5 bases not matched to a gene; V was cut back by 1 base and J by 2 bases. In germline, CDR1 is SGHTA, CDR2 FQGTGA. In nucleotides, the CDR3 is TGTGCCAGCAGCTTAATGGGGACAGCAGCCTACGAGCAGTACTTC. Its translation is CASSLMGTAAYEQYF.

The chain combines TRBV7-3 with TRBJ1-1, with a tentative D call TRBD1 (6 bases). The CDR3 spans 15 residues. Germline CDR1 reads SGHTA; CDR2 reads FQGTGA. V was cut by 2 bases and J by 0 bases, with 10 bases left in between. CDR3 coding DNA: TGTGCCAGCAGCTTACAAGGGGGAGTGAACACTGAAGCTTTCTTT. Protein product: CASSLQGGVNTEAFF.

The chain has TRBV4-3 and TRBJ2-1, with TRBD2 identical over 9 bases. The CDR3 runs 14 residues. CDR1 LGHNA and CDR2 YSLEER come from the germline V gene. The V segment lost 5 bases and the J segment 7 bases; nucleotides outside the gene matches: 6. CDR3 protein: CASSTGTSSNEQFF. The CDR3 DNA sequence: TGCGCCAGCAGCACCGGGACTAGCTCGAATGAGCAGTTCTTC.

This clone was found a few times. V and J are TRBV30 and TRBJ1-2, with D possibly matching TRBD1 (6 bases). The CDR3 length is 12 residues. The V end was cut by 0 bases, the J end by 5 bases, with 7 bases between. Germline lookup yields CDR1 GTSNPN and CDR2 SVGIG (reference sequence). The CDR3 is CAWSVQGYGYTF. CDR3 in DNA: TGTGCCTGGAGTGTACAGGGTTATGGCTACACCTTC.

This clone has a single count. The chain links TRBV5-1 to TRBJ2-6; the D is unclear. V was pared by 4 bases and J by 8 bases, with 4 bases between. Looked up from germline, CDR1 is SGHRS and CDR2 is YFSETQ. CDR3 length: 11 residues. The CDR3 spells CASSRTNVLTF. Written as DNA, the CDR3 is TGCGCCAGCAGCCGTACCAACGTCCTGACTTTC.

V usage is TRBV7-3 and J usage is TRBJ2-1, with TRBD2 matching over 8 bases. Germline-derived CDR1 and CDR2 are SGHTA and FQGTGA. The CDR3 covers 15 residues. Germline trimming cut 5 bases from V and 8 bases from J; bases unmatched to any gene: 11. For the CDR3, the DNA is TGTGCCAGCAGCCTGGGGGGACTAGGGGGGGATGAGCAGTTCTTC. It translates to CASSLGGLGGDEQFF.

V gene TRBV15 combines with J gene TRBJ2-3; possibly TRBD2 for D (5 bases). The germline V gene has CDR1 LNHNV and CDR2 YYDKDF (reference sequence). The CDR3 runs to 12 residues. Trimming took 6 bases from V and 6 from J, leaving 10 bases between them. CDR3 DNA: TGTGCCACCAGAGGGAGAGGGGATACGCAGTATTTT. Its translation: CATRGRGDTQYF.

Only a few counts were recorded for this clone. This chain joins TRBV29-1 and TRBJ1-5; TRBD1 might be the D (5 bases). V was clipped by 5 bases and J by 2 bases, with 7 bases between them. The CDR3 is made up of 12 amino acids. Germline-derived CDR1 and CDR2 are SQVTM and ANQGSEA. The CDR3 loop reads CSVWTRNQPQHF. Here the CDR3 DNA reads TGCAGCGTTTGGACACGCAATCAGCCCCAGCATTTT.

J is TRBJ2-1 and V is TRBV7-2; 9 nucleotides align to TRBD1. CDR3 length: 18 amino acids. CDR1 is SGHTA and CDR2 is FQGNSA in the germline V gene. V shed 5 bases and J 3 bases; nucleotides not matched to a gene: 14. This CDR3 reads CASSPGTGRREFYNEQFF. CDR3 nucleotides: TGTGCCAGCAGCCCAGGGACAGGGAGGCGGGAGTTCTACAATGAGCAGTTCTTC. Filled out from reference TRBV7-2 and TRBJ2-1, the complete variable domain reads GAGVSQSPSNKVTEKGKDVELRCDPISGHTALYWYRQSLGQGLEFLIYFQGNSAPDKSGLPSDRFSAERTGGSVSTLTIQRTQQEDSAVYLCASSPGTGRREFYNEQFFGPGTRLTVL.

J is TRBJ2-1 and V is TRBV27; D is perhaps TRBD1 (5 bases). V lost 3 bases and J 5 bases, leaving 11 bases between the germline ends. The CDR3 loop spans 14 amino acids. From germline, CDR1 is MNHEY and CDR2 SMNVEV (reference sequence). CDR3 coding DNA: TGTGCCAGCAGTTTTAAAGGGGCCAACAATGAGCAGTTCTTC. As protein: CASSFKGANNEQFF.

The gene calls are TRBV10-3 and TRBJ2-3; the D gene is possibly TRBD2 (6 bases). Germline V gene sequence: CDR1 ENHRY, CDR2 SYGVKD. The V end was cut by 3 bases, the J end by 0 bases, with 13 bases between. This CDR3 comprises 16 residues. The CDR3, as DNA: TGTGCCATCAGTGACGCGGGAATTGCTAGCACAGATACGCAGTATTTT. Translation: CAISDAGIASTDTQYF.

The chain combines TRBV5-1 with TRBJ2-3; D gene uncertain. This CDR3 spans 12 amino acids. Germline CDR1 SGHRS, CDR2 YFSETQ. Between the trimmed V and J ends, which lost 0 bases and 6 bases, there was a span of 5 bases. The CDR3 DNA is TGCGCCAGCAGCTTGGCCCGGGATACGCAGTATTTT. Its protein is CASSLARDTQYF. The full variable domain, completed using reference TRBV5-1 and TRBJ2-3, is KAGVTQTPRYLIKTRGQQVTLSCSPISGHRSVSWYQQTPGQGLQFLFEYFSETQRNKGNFPGRFSGRQFSNSRSEMNVSTLELGDSALYLCASSLARDTQYFGPGTRLTVL.

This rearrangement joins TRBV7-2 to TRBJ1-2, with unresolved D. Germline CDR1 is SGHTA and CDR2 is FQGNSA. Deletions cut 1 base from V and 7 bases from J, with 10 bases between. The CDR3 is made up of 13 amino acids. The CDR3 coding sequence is TGTGCCAGCAGCTTAGATCGGGTGGGTGGCTACACCTTC. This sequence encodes CASSLDRVGGYTF.

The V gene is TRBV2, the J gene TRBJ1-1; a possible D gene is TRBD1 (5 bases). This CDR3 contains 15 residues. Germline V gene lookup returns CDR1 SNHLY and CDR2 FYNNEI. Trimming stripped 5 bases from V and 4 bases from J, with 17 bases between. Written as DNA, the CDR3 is TGTGCCAGCAGTAACAGATATGGGGCATCCACTGAAGCTTTCTTT. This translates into CASSNRYGASTEAFF. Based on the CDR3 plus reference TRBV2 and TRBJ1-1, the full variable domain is EPEVTQTPSHQVTQMGQEVILRCVPISNHLYFYWYRQILGQKVEFLVSFYNNEISEKSEIFDDQFSVERPDGSNFTLKIRSTKLEDSAMYFCASSNRYGASTEAFFGQGTRLTVV.

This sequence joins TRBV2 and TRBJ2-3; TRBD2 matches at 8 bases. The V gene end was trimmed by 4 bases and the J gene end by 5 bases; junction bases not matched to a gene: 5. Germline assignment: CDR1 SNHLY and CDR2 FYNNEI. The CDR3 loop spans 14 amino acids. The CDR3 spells CASSGRRGGDTQYF. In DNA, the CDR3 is TGTGCCAGCAGTGGTCGACGGGGGGGAGATACGCAGTATTTT.

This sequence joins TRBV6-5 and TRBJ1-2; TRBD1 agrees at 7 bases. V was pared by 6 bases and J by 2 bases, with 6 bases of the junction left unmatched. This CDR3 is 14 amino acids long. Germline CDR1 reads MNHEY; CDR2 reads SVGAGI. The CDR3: CASRTTGLNYGYTF. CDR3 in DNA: TGTGCCAGCAGAACGACAGGGTTAAACTATGGCTACACCTTC.

The CDR3 region is CASSFPGGKPLHF. DNA of the CDR3: TGTGCCAGCAGTTTCCCCGGGGGTAAGCCCCTCCACTTT. J is TRBJ1-6 and V is TRBV27, with a weak D call TRBD1 (5 bases). The CDR3 runs to 13 residues. The V end lost 3 bases, the J end lost 13 bases, and 13 bases lay between the germline ends. Looked up from germline, CDR1 is MNHEY and CDR2 is SMNVEV (reference sequence).